The 23 T cell receptor beta chains below were found in one sample sequenced in a study of T cell responses to AZD1222 COVID-19 vaccine. The assay was immunoSEQ multiplex PCR, and TCRdb's table has in-frame clones only and misses some. The sample yields some 90,000 clones, around nine tenths seen once. The sequencing here drew on peripheral blood, taken on day 0 of AZD1222 vaccination. Every receptor here comes from an adult in good health.

The V and J genes are TRBV7-9 and TRBJ2-5; D is perhaps TRBD1 or TRBD2 (5 bases each). Germline CDR1 and CDR2: SEHNR and FQNEAQ (reference sequence). V lost 0 bases, J lost 4 bases, and 9 bases lay in between. The CDR3 has 14 residues. The CDR3 DNA sequence: TGTGCCAGCAGCTTAGCGGGGGAGCGAGAGACCCAGTACTTC. It codes for CASSLAGERETQYF.

The chain links TRBV2 to TRBJ1-6; D gene unclear. CDR1 is SNHLY, CDR2 FYNNEI, per germline. CDR3 length: 14 amino acids. Trimming removed 3 bases at V and 1 base at J, with 4 bases between. CDR3 region: CASSDPSYNSPLHF. CDR3 in DNA: TGTGCCAGCAGTGACCCATCCTATAATTCACCCCTCCACTTT.

The chain is built from TRBV5-1 and TRBJ2-2, with TRBD1 identical over 7 bases. This CDR3 comprises 16 residues. The junction had 11 bases not matched to a gene; V was cut back by 3 bases and J by 6 bases. The V gene's germline CDR1 is SGHRS and CDR2 YFSETQ. CDR3 coding DNA: TGCGCCAGCAGCTCTCCACCTGGACAGGTCGCCGGGGAGCTGTTTTTT. This sequence encodes CASSSPPGQVAGELFF.

J is TRBJ2-7 and V is TRBV5-1; D is ambiguous. Germline V gene sequence: CDR1 SGHRS, CDR2 YFSETQ. The V end was cut by 2 bases, the J end by 7 bases, with 16 bases between. This CDR3 region has 14 residues. The CDR3 DNA is TGCGCCAGCAGCTTAAGGACCCCTGTGGGTGAGCAGTACTTC. Protein sequence: CASSLRTPVGEQYF.

The gene calls are TRBV2 and TRBJ1-2, with 7 nucleotides matching TRBD1. The V gene's germline CDR1 is SNHLY and CDR2 FYNNEI. V shed 2 bases, J shed 2 bases, and the junction held 2 bases outside the gene matches. The CDR3 loop spans 14 amino acids. The CDR3 nucleotides are TGTGCCAGCAGTGAAAACAGGGGAAACTATGGCTACACCTTC. Amino acids: CASSENRGNYGYTF.

The J gene is TRBJ2-2, the V gene TRBV10-3, with 8 bases that match TRBD1. The germline CDR1 and CDR2 sequences are ENHRY and SYGVKD. V lost 4 bases and J lost 0; bases outside the gene matches: 10. The CDR3 contains 18 residues. The CDR3 here is CAISVGDRGVTNTGELFF. The CDR3 DNA sequence: TGTGCCATCAGTGTAGGAGACAGGGGCGTTACGAACACCGGGGAGCTGTTTTTT.

V and J are TRBV4-3 and TRBJ1-1; the D is unclear. The V end was cut by 1 base, the J end by 0 bases, with 6 bases between. The CDR3 totals 14 residues. CDR1 and CDR2 (germline): LGHNA, YSLEER. CDR3 residues: CASSQGTVNTEAFF. As DNA, the CDR3 is TGCGCCAGCAGCCAAGGGACCGTGAACACTGAAGCTTTCTTT.

The chain uses TRBV30 and TRBJ1-5; TRBD1 aligns across 12 bases. The length of the CDR3 is 19 residues. Germline lookup yields CDR1 GTSNPN and CDR2 SVGIG (reference sequence). J lost 4 bases, V lost 1 base, and 14 bases had no gene match. CDR3 nucleotides: TGTGCCTGGAGTGCCCGACGGGAAGGGACAGGGGGCAGGAATCAGCCCCAGCATTTT. It yields the protein CAWSARREGTGGRNQPQHF.

This clone was seen a few times. The V and J genes are TRBV2 and TRBJ1-4, with TRBD1 matching over 7 bases. This CDR3 comprises 14 residues. V lost 4 bases and J lost 8; bases outside the gene matches: 7. Germline loops: CDR1 SNHLY, CDR2 FYNNEI. In DNA form, the CDR3 reads TGTGCCAGCAGTGTTAAGGGGGCGCGCGAAAAACTGTTTTTT. As protein: CASSVKGAREKLFF.

The chain carries TRBV6-2 or TRBV6-3 and TRBJ1-2; unclear D gene. Germline V gene data show CDR1 as MNHEY and CDR2 as SVGEGT. CDR3 length: 12 residues. V was pared by 0 bases and J by 4 bases, with 3 bases between. The CDR3 reads CASSYSRYGYTF. The CDR3 nucleotides are TGTGCCAGCAGTTACTCCCGCTATGGCTACACCTTC.

This chain joins TRBV5-1 and TRBJ2-7, with D perhaps TRBD2 (6 bases). V lost 0 bases and J lost 6, with 10 bases in between. The germline V gene encodes CDR1 SGHRS and CDR2 YFSETQ. The CDR3 spans 13 residues. The CDR3 is CASSLAGGTEQYF. CDR3 coding DNA: TGCGCCAGCAGCTTGGCTGGAGGGACCGAGCAGTACTTC.

V is TRBV28 and J is TRBJ2-3; D ambiguous. V lost 1 base to trimming and J lost 6 bases, with 5 bases between them. The germline CDR1 and CDR2 sequences are MDHEN and SYDVKM. CDR3 length: 12 amino acids. Here the CDR3 reads CASSLYRDTQYF. The DNA for the CDR3 is TGTGCCAGCAGTTTATATCGGGATACGCAGTATTTT.

This clone has a single count. The chain couples TRBV5-1 to TRBJ2-5; D not certain. The CDR3 runs 13 residues. CDR1 is SGHRS, CDR2 YFSETQ, per germline. V was pared by 1 base and J by 1 base, with 5 bases between. CDR3 sequence: CASSLSGQETQYF. CDR3 sequence (DNA): TGCGCCAGCAGCTTGAGTGGCCAAGAGACCCAGTACTTC.

The V and J genes are TRBV7-2 and TRBJ2-5; 9 nucleotides line up with TRBD1. Per the germline V gene, CDR1 is SGHTA and CDR2 is FQGNSA. CDR3 length: 14 amino acids. V lost 5 bases to trimming and J lost 1 base; unmatched junction nucleotides: 2. In DNA, the CDR3 is TGTGCCAGCAGCCAACAGGGGGCCCAAGAGACCCAGTACTTC. It encodes CASSQQGAQETQYF.

The V gene is TRBV5-1, the J gene TRBJ2-5, with 7 bases matching TRBD1. The CDR3 totals 15 residues. The ends lost 6 bases at V and 1 base at J; junction bases unmatched: 9. In germline, CDR1 is SGHRS, CDR2 YFSETQ. This CDR3 reads CASTTGQLLQETQYF. CDR3 nucleotide sequence: TGCGCCAGCACAACGGGACAGCTACTCCAAGAGACCCAGTACTTC.

The chain couples TRBV6-5 to TRBJ2-7, with 8 bases matching TRBD1. This CDR3 is 14 amino acids long. Germline lookup yields CDR1 MNHEY and CDR2 SVGAGI. Trimming removed 6 bases from V and 1 base from J; junction bases left unmatched: 5. CDR3: CASSPQGASYEQYF. In DNA, the CDR3 is TGTGCCAGCAGCCCCCAGGGGGCGTCCTACGAGCAGTACTTC.

The rearrangement links TRBV28 to TRBJ2-3; 15 bases agree with TRBD2. Per germline, CDR1 MDHEN and CDR2 SYDVKM. V lost 3 bases, J lost 4 bases, and 11 bases stayed unmatched. There are 19 residues in the CDR3. The CDR3 sequence: CASSLGRMGLAGGADTQYF. The DNA for the CDR3 is TGTGCCAGCAGTTTGGGCAGGATGGGACTAGCGGGAGGCGCAGATACGCAGTATTTT.

The gene calls are TRBV4-3 and TRBJ1-6; unclear D gene. CDR1 is LGHNA, CDR2 YSLEER, per germline. The V and J ends lost 4 bases and 10 bases respectively, with 20 bases between them. This CDR3 has 16 amino acids. The CDR3, as DNA: TGCGCCAGCAGCCGGACGGACTTCATCGGAGCGTCACCCCTCCACTTT. This gives the protein CASSRTDFIGASPLHF.

This rearrangement joins TRBV10-3 to TRBJ2-7; perhaps TRBD2 as D (6 bases). The CDR3 has 14 residues. CDR1 is ENHRY, CDR2 SYGVKD, per germline. V lost 4 bases and J lost 2, with 12 bases in between. The CDR3 reads CAISVGGSTYEQYF. The CDR3 DNA sequence: TGTGCCATCAGTGTGGGAGGCTCCACCTACGAGCAGTACTTC.

The chain employs TRBV19 and TRBJ2-1, with 8 nucleotides matching TRBD2. CDR1 is LNHDA, CDR2 SQIVND, per germline (reference sequence). The CDR3 runs to 16 residues. J lost 1 base, V lost 5 bases, and 7 bases had no gene match. The CDR3 DNA sequence: TGTGCCAGTAGTGTACTAGCGGTTGGGTCCTACAATGAGCAGTTCTTC. The encoded protein is CASSVLAVGSYNEQFF.

The rearrangement uses TRBV5-1 and TRBJ1-3; D gene uncertain. The CDR3 consists of 13 residues. Trimming removed 3 bases from V and 0 bases from J, with 4 bases in between. Germline CDR1 and CDR2: SGHRS and YFSETQ. CDR3 sequence reads: CASSWYSGNTIYF. The CDR3 nucleotides are TGCGCCAGCAGCTGGTACTCTGGAAACACCATATATTTT.

The rearrangement links TRBV4-2 to TRBJ2-3; tentative D call: TRBD2 (5 bases). Germline lookup yields CDR1 LGHNA and CDR2 YNFKEQ. This CDR3 has 16 amino acids. V was pared by 7 bases and J by 0 bases, with 17 bases between. The CDR3 DNA sequence: TGTGCCAGCAACCCTAGTGGAGGACCTAGCACAGATACGCAGTATTTT. It is translated as CASNPSGGPSTDTQYF.

The rearrangement joins TRBV9 to TRBJ2-2; D is unclear. The CDR3 has 14 amino acids. Germline CDR1 reads SGDLS; CDR2 reads YYNGEE. V was pared by 2 bases and J by 4 bases, with 9 bases between. The CDR3 reads CASSVGRGTGELFF. CDR3 bases: TGTGCCAGCAGCGTGGGAAGAGGCACCGGGGAGCTGTTTTTT. Full variable domain (outside the CDR3, taken from reference TRBV9 and TRBJ2-2): DSGVTQTPKHLITATGQRVTLRCSPRSGDLSVYWYQQSLDQGLQFLIQYYNGEERAKGNILERFSAQQFPDLHSELNLSSLELGDSALYFCASSVGRGTGELFFGEGSRLTVL.